The source of this T cell receptor beta chain is a study of blood T cells in healthy people across ages. Ranging in age from about 6 to 95, the donors were healthy Caucasian individuals from Russia. Overall study results and limits: Donors of long life had a larger count of naive CD4+ cells and greater diversity than aged donors.

As regards this clonotype: What it binds is not known.

The length of the CDR3 is 12 residues. Trimming cost V 2 bases and J 5 bases, with 5 bases left between them. Per germline, CDR1 LGHNT and CDR2 FRNRAP. A second about 6 to 12 cycle PCR used barcoded and J-beta primers. TCRdb used MiXCR to reprocess the 5' RACE reads, holding one entry per CDR3 protein. This table has around 600,000 distinct CDR3 sequences, under 55% appearing once. The chain employs TRBV12-5 and TRBJ2-3; D not resolved. The source of this sequence is a man older than 75 in good health. Sequencing was carried out using blood. CDR3 in DNA: TGTGCTAGTGGTTTGTTAATAGATACGCAGTATTTT. Its translation is CASGLLIDTQYF.